This TCR beta chain derives from a study of blood T cell repertoires in COVID-19. Study background: COVID-19 samples, acute and convalescent, were from the United States, Italy and Spain. T cells, B-cell-depleted T cells, or PBMCs supplied cDNA or gDNA.

CDR1 and CDR2 from the germline V gene are MNHEY and SVGAGI. Trimming removed 7 bases from V and 0 bases from J; junction bases left unmatched: 3. The CDR3 totals 14 residues. Per the authors' pipeline: Estimates of nucleated cell counts were drawn from the amplification of reference gene primers. The assay was immunoSEQ multiplex PCR, and TCRdb's table has in-frame clones only and misses some. That table furnishes V, J and clone size, whereas the DNA furnished D and trimming. The table has around 300,000 clones, just under 85% seen once. The sample comprised peripheral blood. The TCR comes from a woman in her forties or fifties with active or convalescent COVID-19. The chain uses TRBV6-5 and TRBJ2-1; the match to TRBD2 covers 7 bases. Written as DNA, the CDR3 is TGTGCCAGCACCCCGGGGGGCTCCTACAATGAGCAGTTCTTC. Protein product: CASTPGGSYNEQFF.